A single sample gave rise to the 5 T cell receptor beta chains below, sequenced in a study of post-analysis software for immune sequencing data. Study-level findings and limits: About 5 TRBV segments (TRBV5-6, TRBV5-1 and TRBV20-1 among them) occurred more frequently in patients than in controls.

Each TCR beta cDNA library carried unique molecular identifiers. TCRdb recomputed calls from the PCR reads with MiXCR, one row per CDR3 protein. The sample lists some 690,000 distinct CDR3 sequences; less than 35% were seen once. No cognate antigen is known for these TCRs. The sequencing input was blood. The source is a girl aged 5 to 17 with multiple sclerosis.

The V gene is TRBV6-2 or TRBV6-3, the J gene TRBJ2-5, with a weak D call TRBD1 (6 bases). This CDR3 comprises 12 residues. Per the germline V gene, CDR1 is MNHEY and CDR2 is SVGEGT. The V and J ends lost 11 bases and 1 base respectively, with 11 bases between them. CDR3 amino acids: CASLDSQETQYF. The CDR3 DNA reads as TGTGCCTCCCTGGACAGCCAAGAGACCCAGTACTTC.

The CDR3 sequence: CASSYSVEVYNEQFF. The CDR3 DNA reads TGTGCCAGCAGTTACTCGGTGGAGGTCTACAATGAGCAGTTCTTC. The chain recombines TRBV6-6 with TRBJ2-1; tentatively, D is TRBD2 (5 bases). Trimming left V 0 bases short and J 3 bases short, with 9 bases between. The CDR3 consists of 15 residues. Germline V gives CDR1 MNHNY, CDR2 SVGAGI (reference sequence).

The genes are TRBV6-1 and TRBJ1-5; 8 bases line up with TRBD1. Germline-derived CDR1 and CDR2 are MNHNS and SASEGT. V lost 5 bases, J lost 8 bases, and 5 bases stayed unmatched. The CDR3 consists of 13 residues. The DNA for the CDR3 is TGTGCCAGCAGTCAGGGGGCAAGGAAGCCCCAGCATTTT. It translates to CASSQGARKPQHF.

V is TRBV7-2 and J is TRBJ2-3; D is possibly TRBD2 (5 bases). V was trimmed by 6 bases and J by 10 bases, leaving 17 bases between them. Germline CDR1 and CDR2: SGHTA and FQGNSA. There are 13 residues in the CDR3. CDR3 sequence reads: CASRKGVSNPQYF. Here the CDR3 DNA reads TGTGCCAGCAGGAAGGGAGTCTCCAACCCGCAGTATTTT.

The chain has TRBV5-1 and TRBJ2-5; weak D call: TRBD1 (6 bases). The germline gives CDR1 SGHRS, CDR2 YFSETQ. Trimming pared 4 bases from V and 1 base from J, leaving 11 bases between. The CDR3 covers 14 residues. The CDR3 protein is CASSALTGQETQYF. In nucleotides, the CDR3 is TGCGCCAGCAGCGCCTTGACAGGCCAAGAGACCCAGTACTTC.